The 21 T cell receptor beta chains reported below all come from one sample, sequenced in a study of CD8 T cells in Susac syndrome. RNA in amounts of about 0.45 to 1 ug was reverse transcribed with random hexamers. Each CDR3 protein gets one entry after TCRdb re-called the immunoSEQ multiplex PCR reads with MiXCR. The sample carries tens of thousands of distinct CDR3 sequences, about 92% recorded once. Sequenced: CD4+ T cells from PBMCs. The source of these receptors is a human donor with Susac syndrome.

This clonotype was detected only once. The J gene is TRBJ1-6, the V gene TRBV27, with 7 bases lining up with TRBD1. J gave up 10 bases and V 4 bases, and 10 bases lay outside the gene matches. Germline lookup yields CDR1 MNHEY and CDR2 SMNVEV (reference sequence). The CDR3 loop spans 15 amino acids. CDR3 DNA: TGTGCCAGCAGTTCCGGGACAGTCCCCTCATCACCCCTCCACTTT. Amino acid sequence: CASSSGTVPSSPLHF.

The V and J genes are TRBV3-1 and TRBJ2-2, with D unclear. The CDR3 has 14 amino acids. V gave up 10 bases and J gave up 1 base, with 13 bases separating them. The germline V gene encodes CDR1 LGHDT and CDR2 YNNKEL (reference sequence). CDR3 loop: CATTGRENTGELFF. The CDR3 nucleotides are TGTGCCACGACTGGAAGGGAGAACACCGGGGAGCTGTTTTTT.

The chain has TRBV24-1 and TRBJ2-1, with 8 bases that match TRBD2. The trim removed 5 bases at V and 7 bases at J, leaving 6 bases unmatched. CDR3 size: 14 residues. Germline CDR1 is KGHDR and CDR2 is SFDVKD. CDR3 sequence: CATSGGGRRNEQFF. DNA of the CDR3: TGTGCCACCAGTGGCGGGGGGCGGCGAAATGAGCAGTTCTTC.

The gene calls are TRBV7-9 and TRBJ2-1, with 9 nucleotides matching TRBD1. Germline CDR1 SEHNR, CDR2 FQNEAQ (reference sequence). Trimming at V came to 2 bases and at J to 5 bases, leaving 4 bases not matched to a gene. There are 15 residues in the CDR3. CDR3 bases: TGTGCCAGCAGCTTACGACAGGGGGTTGACAATGAGCAGTTCTTC. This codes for CASSLRQGVDNEQFF.

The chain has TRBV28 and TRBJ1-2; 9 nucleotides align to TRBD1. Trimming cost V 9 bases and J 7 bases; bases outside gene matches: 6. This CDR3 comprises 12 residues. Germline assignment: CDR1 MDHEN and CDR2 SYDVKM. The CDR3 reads CARAGTGTGYTF. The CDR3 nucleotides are TGTGCCAGGGCCGGGACAGGGACTGGCTACACCTTC.

CDR3 residues: CSVLAVSVAYGYTF. CDR3 DNA: TGCAGCGTTTTAGCGGTATCCGTGGCCTATGGCTACACCTTC. The chain uses TRBV29-1 and TRBJ1-2; D is undetermined. The CDR3 length is 14 residues. Per the germline V gene, CDR1 is SQVTM and CDR2 is ANQGSEA. Trimming shortened V by 5 bases and J by 4 bases, and 17 bases separated the two germline ends.

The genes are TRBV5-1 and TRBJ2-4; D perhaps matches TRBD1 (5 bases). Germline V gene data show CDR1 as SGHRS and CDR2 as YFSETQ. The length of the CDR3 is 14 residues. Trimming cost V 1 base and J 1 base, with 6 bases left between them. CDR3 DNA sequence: TGCGCCAGCAGCTTGTCAGGGGCCAAAAACATTCAGTACTTC. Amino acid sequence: CASSLSGAKNIQYF.

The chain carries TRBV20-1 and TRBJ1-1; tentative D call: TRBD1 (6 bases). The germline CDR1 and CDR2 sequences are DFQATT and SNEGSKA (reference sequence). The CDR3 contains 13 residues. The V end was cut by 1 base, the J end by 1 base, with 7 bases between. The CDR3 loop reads CSARGDTNTEAFF. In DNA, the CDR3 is TGCAGTGCTAGAGGGGACACGAACACTGAAGCTTTCTTT.

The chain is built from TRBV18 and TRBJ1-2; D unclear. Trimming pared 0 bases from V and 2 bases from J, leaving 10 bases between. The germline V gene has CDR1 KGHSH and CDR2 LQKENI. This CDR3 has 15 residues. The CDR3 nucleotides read TGTGCCAGCTCACCACCGGGAACGGCAAACTATGGCTACACCTTC. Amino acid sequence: CASSPPGTANYGYTF.

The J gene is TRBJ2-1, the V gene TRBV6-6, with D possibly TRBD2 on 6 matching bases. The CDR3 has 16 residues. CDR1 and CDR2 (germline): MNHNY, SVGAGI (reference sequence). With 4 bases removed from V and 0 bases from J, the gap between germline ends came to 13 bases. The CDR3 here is CASSLRGLSSYNEQFF. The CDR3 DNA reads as TGTGCCAGCAGTTTAAGGGGACTGAGCTCCTACAATGAGCAGTTCTTC.

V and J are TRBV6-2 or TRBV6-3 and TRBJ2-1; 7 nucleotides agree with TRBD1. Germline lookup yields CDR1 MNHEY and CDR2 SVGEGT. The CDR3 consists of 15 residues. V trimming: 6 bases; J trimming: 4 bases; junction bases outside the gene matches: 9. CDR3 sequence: CASRRDDRVYNEQFF. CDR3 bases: TGTGCCAGCAGAAGGGATGACAGGGTTTACAATGAGCAGTTCTTC.

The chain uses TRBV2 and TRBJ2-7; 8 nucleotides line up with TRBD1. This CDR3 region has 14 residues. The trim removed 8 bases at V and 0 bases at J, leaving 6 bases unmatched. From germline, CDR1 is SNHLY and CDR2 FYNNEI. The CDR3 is CASHRTGFSYEQYF. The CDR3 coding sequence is TGTGCCAGCCATAGGACAGGGTTCTCCTACGAGCAGTACTTC. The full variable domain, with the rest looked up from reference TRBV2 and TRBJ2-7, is EPEVTQTPSHQVTQMGQEVILRCVPISNHLYFYWYRQILGQKVEFLVSFYNNEISEKSEIFDDQFSVERPDGSNFTLKIRSTKLEDSAMYFCASHRTGFSYEQYFGPGTRLTVT.

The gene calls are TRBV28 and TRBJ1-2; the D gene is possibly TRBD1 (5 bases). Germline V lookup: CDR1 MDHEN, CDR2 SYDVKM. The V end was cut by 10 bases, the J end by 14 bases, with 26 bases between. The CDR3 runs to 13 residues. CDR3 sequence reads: CAIAEMAGTGVTF. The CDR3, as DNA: TGTGCCATCGCAGAGATGGCAGGGACGGGTGTGACCTTC.

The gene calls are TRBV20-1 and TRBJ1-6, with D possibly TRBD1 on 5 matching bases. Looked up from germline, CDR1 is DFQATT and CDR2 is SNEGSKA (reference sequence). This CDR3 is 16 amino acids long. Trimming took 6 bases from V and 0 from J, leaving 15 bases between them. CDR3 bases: TGCAGTGCCAAAGATAGGACATTCTCCTATAATTCACCCCTCCACTTT. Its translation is CSAKDRTFSYNSPLHF.

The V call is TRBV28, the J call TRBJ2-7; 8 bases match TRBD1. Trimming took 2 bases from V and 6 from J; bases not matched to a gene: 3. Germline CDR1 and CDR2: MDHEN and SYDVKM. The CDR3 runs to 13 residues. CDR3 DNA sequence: TGTGCCAGCAGTTTAGCAGGGGGCGGCGAGCAGTACTTC. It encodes CASSLAGGGEQYF.

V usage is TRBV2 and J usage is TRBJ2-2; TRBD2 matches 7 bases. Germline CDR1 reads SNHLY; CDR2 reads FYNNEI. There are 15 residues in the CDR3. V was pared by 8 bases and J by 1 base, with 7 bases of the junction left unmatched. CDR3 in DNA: TGTGCCAGCCTGAGCAGCGGGGTGAACACCGGGGAGCTGTTTTTT. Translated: CASLSSGVNTGELFF.

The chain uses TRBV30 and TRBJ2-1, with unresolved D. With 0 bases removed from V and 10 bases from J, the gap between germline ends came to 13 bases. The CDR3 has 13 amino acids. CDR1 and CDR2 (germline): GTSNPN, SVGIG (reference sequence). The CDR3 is CAWSVRNGLEQFF. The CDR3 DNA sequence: TGTGCCTGGAGTGTACGGAACGGATTGGAGCAGTTCTTC.

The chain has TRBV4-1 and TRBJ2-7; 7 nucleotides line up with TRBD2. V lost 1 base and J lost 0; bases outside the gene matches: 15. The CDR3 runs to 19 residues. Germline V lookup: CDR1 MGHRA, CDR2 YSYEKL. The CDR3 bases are TGCGCCAGCAGCCAAGTAGGTTGGGCTAGCGGCGGTGCCTCCTACGAGCAGTACTTC. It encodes CASSQVGWASGGASYEQYF.

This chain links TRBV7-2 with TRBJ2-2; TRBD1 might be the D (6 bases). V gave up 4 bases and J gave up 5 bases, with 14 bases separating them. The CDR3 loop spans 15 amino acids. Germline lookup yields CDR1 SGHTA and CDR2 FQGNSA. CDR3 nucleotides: TGTGCCAGCAGCTCACCCGGGACACTAACCGGGGAGCTGTTTTTT. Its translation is CASSSPGTLTGELFF.

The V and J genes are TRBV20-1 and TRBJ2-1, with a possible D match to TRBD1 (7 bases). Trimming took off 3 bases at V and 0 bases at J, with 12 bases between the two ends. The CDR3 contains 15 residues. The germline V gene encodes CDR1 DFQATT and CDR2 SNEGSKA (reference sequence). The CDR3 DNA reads TGCAGTGCTAGGAGGAGGGGGCACTCCTACAATGAGCAGTTCTTC. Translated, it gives CSARRRGHSYNEQFF.

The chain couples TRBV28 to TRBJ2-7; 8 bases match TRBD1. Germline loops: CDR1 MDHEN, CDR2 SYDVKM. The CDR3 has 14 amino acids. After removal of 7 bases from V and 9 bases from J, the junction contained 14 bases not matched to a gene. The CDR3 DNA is TGTGCCAGCACTTCGGGACAGGCTGTGGGGGGGCAGTACTTC. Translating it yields CASTSGQAVGGQYF.